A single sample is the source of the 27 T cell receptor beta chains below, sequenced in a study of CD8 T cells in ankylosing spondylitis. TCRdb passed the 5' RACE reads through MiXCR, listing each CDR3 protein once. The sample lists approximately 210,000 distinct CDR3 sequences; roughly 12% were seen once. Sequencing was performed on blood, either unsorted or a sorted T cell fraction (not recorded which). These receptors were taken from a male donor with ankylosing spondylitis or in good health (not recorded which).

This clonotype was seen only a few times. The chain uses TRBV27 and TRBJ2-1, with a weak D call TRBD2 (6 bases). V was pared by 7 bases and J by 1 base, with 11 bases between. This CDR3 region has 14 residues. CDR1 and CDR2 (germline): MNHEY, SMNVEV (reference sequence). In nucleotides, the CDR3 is TGTGCCAGCAAGGAGGGAGTTTCCTACAATGAGCAGTTCTTC. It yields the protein CASKEGVSYNEQFF.

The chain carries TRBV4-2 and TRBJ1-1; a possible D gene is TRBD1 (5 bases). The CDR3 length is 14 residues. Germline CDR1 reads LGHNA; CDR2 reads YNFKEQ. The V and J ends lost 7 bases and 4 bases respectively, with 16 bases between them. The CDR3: CASTPPGDGTEAFF. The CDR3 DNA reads TGTGCCAGCACCCCCCCTGGGGACGGCACTGAAGCTTTCTTT.

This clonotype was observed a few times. CDR3 DNA sequence: TGCGCCAGCAGCTTTTCCCTTGACAGGGGAGATGAAAAACTGTTTTTT. This codes for CASSFSLDRGDEKLFF. The genes are TRBV5-1 and TRBJ1-4, with 8 bases aligning to TRBD1. Germline V gene lookup returns CDR1 SGHRS and CDR2 YFSETQ. V was clipped by 2 bases and J by 6 bases; unmatched bases: 9. There are 16 residues in the CDR3.

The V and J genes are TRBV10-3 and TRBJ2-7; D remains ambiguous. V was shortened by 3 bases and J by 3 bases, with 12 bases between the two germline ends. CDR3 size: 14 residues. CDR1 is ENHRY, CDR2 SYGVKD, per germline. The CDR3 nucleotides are TGTGCCATCAGTGACCCACTCAGGAACTACGAGCAGTACTTC. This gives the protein CAISDPLRNYEQYF.

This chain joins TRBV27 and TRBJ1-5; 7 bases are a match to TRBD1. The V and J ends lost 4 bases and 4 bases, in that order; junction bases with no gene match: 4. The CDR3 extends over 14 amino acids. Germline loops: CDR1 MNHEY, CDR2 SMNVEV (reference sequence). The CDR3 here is CASSSMGQNQPQHF. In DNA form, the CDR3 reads TGTGCCAGCAGTTCCATGGGACAGAATCAGCCCCAGCATTTT.

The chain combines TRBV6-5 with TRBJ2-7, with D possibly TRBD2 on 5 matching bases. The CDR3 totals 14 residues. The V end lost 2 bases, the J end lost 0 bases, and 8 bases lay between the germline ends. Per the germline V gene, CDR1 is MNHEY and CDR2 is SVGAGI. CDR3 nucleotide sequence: TGTGCCAGCAGTTACGAGGGTTCCTCCTACGAGCAGTACTTC. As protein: CASSYEGSSYEQYF.

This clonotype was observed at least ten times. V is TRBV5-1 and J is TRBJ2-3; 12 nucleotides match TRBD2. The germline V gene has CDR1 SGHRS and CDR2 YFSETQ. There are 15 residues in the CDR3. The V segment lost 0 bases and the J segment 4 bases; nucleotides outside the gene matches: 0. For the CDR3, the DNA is TGCGCCAGCAGCTTGGGGACTAGCGGGGCAGATACGCAGTATTTT. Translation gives CASSLGTSGADTQYF.

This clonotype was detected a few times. The CDR3 loop is CASSTHGNTEAFF. The DNA for the CDR3 is TGTGCCAGCAGCACCCATGGGAACACTGAAGCTTTCTTT. This sequence joins TRBV5-6 and TRBJ1-1; D remains unclear. This CDR3 comprises 13 residues. Trimming left V 4 bases short and J 1 base short, with 8 bases between. The germline V gene has CDR1 SGHDT and CDR2 YYEEEE.

In DNA, the CDR3 is TGCAGTATTAAGGGTCTCACAGATACGCAGTATTTT. It yields the protein CSIKGLTDTQYF. The J gene is TRBJ2-3, the V gene TRBV29-1; the D is unclear. The CDR3 consists of 12 residues. In germline, CDR1 is SQVTM, CDR2 ANQGSEA.

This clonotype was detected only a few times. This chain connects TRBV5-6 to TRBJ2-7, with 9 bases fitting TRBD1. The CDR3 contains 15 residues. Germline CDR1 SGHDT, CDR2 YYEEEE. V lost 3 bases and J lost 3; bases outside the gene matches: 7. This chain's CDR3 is CASSSTGQGFYEQYF. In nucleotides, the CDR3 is TGTGCCAGCAGCTCGACGGGACAGGGTTTCTACGAGCAGTACTTC.

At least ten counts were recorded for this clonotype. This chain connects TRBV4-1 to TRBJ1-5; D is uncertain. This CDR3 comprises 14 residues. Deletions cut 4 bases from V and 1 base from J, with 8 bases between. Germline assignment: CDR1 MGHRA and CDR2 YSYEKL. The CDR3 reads CASSPRGSNQPQHF. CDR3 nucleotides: TGCGCCAGCAGCCCCCGTGGAAGCAATCAGCCCCAGCATTTT.

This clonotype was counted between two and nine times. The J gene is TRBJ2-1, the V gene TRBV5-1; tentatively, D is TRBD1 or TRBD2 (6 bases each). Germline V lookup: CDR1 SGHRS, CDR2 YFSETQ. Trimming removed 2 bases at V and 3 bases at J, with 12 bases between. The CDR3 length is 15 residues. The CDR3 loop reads CASSFSGGHYNEQFF. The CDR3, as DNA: TGCGCCAGCAGCTTTAGTGGGGGGCACTACAATGAGCAGTTCTTC.

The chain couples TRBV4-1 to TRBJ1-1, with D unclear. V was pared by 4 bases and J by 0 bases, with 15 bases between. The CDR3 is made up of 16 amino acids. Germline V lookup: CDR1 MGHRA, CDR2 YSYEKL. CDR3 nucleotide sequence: TGCGCCAGCAGCCCCTCTTGGCCGACCTTGAACACTGAAGCTTTCTTT. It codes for CASSPSWPTLNTEAFF.

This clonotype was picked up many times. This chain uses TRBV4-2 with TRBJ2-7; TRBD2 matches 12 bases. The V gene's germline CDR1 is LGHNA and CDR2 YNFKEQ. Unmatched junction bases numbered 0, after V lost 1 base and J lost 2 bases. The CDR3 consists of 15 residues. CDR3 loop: CASSQGTSGTYEQYF. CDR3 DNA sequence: TGTGCCAGCAGCCAAGGGACTAGCGGGACCTACGAGCAGTACTTC.

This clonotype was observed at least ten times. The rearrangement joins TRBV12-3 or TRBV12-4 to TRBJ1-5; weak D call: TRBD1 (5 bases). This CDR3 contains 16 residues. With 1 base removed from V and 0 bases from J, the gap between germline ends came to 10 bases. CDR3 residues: CASSLGGSLSNQPQHF. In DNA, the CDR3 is TGTGCCAGCAGTTTAGGGGGCAGTCTTAGCAATCAGCCCCAGCATTTT.

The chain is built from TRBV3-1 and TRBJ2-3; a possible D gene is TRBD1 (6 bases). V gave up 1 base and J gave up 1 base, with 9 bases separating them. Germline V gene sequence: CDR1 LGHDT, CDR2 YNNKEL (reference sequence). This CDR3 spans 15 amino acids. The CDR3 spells CASSQGTARTDTQYF. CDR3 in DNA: TGTGCCAGCAGCCAAGGGACAGCACGCACAGATACGCAGTATTTT.

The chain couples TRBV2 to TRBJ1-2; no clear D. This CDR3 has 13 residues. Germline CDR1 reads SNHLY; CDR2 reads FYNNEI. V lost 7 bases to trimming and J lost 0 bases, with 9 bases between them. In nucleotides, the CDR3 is TGTGCCAGCATGGAGATACCTAACTATGGCTACACCTTC. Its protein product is CASMEIPNYGYTF.

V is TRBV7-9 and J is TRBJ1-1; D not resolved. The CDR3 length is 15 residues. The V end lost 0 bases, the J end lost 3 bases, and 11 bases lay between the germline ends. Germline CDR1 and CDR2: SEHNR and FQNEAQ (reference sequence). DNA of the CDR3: TGTGCCAGCAGCTTAGCCGGTCAGAAGGACACTGAAGCTTTCTTT. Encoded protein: CASSLAGQKDTEAFF.

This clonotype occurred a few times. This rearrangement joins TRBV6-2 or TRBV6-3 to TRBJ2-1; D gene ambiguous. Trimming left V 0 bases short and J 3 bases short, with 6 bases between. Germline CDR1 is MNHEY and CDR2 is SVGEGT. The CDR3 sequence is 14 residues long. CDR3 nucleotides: TGTGCCAGCAGTTACTCTCTAGTCTACAATGAGCAGTTCTTC. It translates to CASSYSLVYNEQFF.

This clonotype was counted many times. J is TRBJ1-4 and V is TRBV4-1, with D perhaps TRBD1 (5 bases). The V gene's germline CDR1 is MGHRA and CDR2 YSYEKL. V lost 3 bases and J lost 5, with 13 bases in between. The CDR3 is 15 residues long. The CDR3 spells CASSQTGPLNEKLFF. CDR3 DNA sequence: TGCGCCAGCAGCCAGACGGGGCCCTTAAATGAAAAACTGTTTTTT.

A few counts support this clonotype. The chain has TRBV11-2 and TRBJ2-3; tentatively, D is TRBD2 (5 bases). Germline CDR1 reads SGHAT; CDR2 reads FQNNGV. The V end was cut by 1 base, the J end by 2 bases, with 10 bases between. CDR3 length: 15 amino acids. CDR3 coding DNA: TGTGCCAGCAGCTTAGCACGGGATTACACAGATACGCAGTATTTT. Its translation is CASSLARDYTDTQYF.

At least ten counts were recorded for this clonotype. The DNA of the CDR3 is TGTGCCAGCAGTGGTCCAAGACAGGACTACAATGAGCAGTTCTTC. It yields the protein CASSGPRQDYNEQFF. The J gene is TRBJ2-1, the V gene TRBV6-4; maybe TRBD1 (6 bases). The germline V and J ends were trimmed by 4 bases and 3 bases, with 13 bases remaining between them. This CDR3 has 15 residues. Germline V gene sequence: CDR1 MRHNA, CDR2 SNTAGT.

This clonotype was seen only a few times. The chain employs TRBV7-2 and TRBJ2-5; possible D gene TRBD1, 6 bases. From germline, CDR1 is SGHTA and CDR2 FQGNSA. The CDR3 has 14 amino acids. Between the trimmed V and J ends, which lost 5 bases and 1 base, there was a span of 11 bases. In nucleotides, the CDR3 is TGTGCCAGCAGCCACGGACAGCCCCAAGAGACCCAGTACTTC. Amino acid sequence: CASSHGQPQETQYF.

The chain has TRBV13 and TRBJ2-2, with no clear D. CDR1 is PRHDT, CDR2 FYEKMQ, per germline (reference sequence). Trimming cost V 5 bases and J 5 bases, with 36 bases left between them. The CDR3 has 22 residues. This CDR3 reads CASSEQSLTYLSTVSETGELFF. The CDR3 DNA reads TGTGCCAGCAGCGAACAATCTTTAACATATCTCTCCACAGTGTCGGAAACCGGGGAGCTGTTTTTT.

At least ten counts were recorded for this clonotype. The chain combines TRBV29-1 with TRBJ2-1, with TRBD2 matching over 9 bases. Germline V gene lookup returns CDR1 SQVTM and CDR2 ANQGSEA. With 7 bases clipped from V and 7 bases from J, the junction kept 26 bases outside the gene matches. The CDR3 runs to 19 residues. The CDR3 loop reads CSAWTTGLAGMTIGNEQFF. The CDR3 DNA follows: TGCAGCGCCTGGACTACTGGCCTAGCGGGGATGACGATCGGGAATGAGCAGTTCTTC.

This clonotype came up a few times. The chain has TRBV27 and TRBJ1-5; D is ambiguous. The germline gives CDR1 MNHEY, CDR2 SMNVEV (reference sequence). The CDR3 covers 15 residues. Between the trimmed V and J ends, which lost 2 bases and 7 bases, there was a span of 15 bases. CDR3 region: CASSLIEAVNQPQHF. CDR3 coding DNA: TGTGCCAGCAGTTTAATTGAGGCCGTGAACCAGCCCCAGCATTTT.

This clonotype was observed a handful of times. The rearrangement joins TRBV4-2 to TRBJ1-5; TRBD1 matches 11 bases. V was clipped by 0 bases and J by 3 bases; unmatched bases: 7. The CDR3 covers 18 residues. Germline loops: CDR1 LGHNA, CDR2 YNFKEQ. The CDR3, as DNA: TGTGCCAGCAGCCAAGATCAGTGGACAGGGGGCGTCAATCAGCCCCAGCATTTT. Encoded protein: CASSQDQWTGGVNQPQHF.